The TCR beta chain under discussion was sequenced for a study of T-cell reconstitution after alpha-beta-depleted transplantation in children. Study conclusions and caveats: After transplant, high TCRbeta diversity at day 60 in some patients arose from surviving recipient T cells and thymic progenitors. Several hundred expanded graft clones reportedly supplied alpha-beta T cells about two months after transplant. Newly produced T cells mostly accounted for T-cell counts and diversity one year post-transplant.

Many counts were recorded for this clonotype. As yet, its antigen is unknown. Per the germline V gene, CDR1 is DFQATT and CDR2 is SNEGSKA (reference sequence). The V and J ends lost 1 base and 6 bases respectively, with 11 bases between them. This CDR3 spans 13 amino acids. Unique molecular identifiers were used to barcode this TCRbeta library. MiXCR was run by TCRdb on the PCR reads, yielding one entry per CDR3 protein. This sample has some 180,000 distinct CDR3 sequences, with roughly 7.1% found just once. The TCR was taken from a boy between 2 and 15 years old with acute lymphoblastic leukemia, due to receive a stem cell transplant. This rearrangement joins TRBV20-1 to TRBJ2-3; no firm D call. The starting material was PBMCs, obtained before TCRalphabeta/CD19-depleted stem cell transplant. CDR3 coding DNA: TGCAGTGCTAGAGTGGCTTCCAGGGATACGCAGTATTTT. Amino acids: CSARVASRDTQYF.